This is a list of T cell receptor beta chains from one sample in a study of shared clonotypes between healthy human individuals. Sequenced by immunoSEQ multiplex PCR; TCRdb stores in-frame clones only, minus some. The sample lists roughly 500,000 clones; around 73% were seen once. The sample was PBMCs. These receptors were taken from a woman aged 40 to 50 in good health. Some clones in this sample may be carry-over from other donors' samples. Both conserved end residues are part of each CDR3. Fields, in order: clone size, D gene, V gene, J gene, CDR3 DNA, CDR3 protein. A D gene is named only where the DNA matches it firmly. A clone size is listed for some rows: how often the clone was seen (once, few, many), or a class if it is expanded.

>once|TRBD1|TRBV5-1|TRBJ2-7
TGCGCCAGCAGCTTGACACAGGGGATCTACGAGCAGTACTTC
CASSLTQGIYEQYF
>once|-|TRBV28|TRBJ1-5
TGTGCCAGCAGTTTGCTTGGGTACTTTGGCAATCAGCCCCAGCATTTT
CASSLLGYFGNQPQHF
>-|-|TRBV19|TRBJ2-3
TGTGCCAGTAGTATTTTTTCCACAGATACGCAGTATTTT
CASSIFSTDTQYF
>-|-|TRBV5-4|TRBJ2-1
TGTGCCAGCAGCTTGGATGGTAGCGTATACAATGAGCAGTTCTTC
CASSLDGSVYNEQFF
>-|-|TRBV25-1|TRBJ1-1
TGTGCCAGCAGTGAATTTCCTTCAAATGAAGCTTTCTTT
CASSEFPSNEAFF
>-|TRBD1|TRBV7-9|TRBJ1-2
TGTGCCAGCAGCTTGTTGACAGGGGACTATGGCTACACCTTC
CASSLLTGDYGYTF
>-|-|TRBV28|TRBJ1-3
TGTGCCAGCAGTTTCGGGGGGTCGCTGGGCCCTGGAAACACCATATATTTT
CASSFGGSLGPGNTIYF
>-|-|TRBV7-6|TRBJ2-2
TGTGCCAGCAGCTTAGCGGTGGGAGAGTACACCGGGGAGCTGTTTTTT
CASSLAVGEYTGELFF
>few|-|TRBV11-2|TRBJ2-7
TGTGCCAGCAGCTTAGTCTCCGAGCAGTACTTC
CASSLVSEQYF
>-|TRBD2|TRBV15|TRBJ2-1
TGTGCCACCAGCAGTGATGGGACTAGCGGGAGAGGGAAGTTCTTC
CATSSDGTSGRGKFF
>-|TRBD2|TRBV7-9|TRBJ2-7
TGTGCCAGCAGCTTAGCGAAGCGGGAGCCCTACGAGCAGTACTTC
CASSLAKREPYEQYF
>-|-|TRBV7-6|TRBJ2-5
TGTGCCAGCAGCTCGGGTGGGGCAGCTAAAGAGACCCAGTACTTC
CASSSGGAAKETQYF
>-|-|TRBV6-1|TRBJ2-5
TGTGCCAGCAGTGAATACCCTGCGAGATTCGTACAAGAGACCCAGTACTTC
CASSEYPARFVQETQYF
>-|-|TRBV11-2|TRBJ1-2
TGTGCCAGCAGCTTAGGGGGGAATGGCTACACCTTC
CASSLGGNGYTF
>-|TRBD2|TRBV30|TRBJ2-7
TGTGCCTGGAGTCCTTTGCTAGCGGGAGCCTACGAGCAGTACTTC
CAWSPLLAGAYEQYF
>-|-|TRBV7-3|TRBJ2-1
TGTGCCAGCAGCCCCCAGGGGGGGGCGCATAAAGGCTACAATGAGCAGTTCTTC
CASSPQGGAHKGYNEQFF
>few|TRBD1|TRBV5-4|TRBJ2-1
TGTGCCAGCAGCTGGGGAGCGACAGGGGGGATGTACAATGAGCAGTTCTTC
CASSWGATGGMYNEQFF
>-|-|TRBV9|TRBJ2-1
TGTGCCAGCAGCGTAGCTAAGGCTAGCGATCAGTTCTTC
CASSVAKASDQFF
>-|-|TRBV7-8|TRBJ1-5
TGTGCCAGCAGCTTAGCGGCGGGTTGGAGCAATCAGCCCCAGCATTTT
CASSLAAGWSNQPQHF
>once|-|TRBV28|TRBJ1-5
TGTGCCAGCAGTTCACCCGAGGGGCACAGCAACCAGCCCCAGCATTTT
CASSSPEGHSNQPQHF
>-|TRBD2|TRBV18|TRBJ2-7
TGTGCCAGCTCACCACGCGGAGCGGGAGGGGGCTACGAGCAGTACTTC
CASSPRGAGGGYEQYF
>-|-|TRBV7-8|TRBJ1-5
TGTGCCAGCAGCTTAGCATACAGAGGCAATCAGCCCCAGCATTTT
CASSLAYRGNQPQHF
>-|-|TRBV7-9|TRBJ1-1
TGTGCCAGCAGCCCCAACCTGGGTGCCGGGAACACTGAAGCTTTCTTT
CASSPNLGAGNTEAFF
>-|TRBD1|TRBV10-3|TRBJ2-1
TGTGCCATCAGTGGAGGGACAGGGCAAGGTAATGAGCAGTTCTTC
CAISGGTGQGNEQFF
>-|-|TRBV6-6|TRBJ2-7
TGTGCCAGCAGTAAGGGCACCTACGAGCAGTACTTC
CASSKGTYEQYF
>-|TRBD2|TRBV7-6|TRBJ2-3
TGTGCCAGCAGCTACTCTAGCGGGACGGGAGATACGCAGTATTTT
CASSYSSGTGDTQYF
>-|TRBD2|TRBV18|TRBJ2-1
TGTGCCAGCTCAAACCTAGCGGGAGTGGACAATGAGCAGTTCTTC
CASSNLAGVDNEQFF
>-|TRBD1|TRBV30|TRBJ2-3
TGTGCCTGGGTGACAGGGGCAGCAGATACGCAGTATTTT
CAWVTGAADTQYF
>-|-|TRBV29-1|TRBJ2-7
TGCAGCGTCGCCCCAGGTCCTTACGAGCAGTACTTC
CSVAPGPYEQYF
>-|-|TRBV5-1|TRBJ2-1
TGCGCCAGCAGCTCTGGGACAACTCTCTTGTTATCCTACAATGAGCAGTTCTTC
CASSSGTTLLLSYNEQFF
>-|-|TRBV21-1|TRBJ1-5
TGTGCCAGCAGCAATAGGGCCGGCAAGGGGGATCAGCCCCAGCATTTT
CASSNRAGKGDQPQHF
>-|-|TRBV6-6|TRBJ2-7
TGTGCCAGCAGACGGCCGGGGGCCTACGAGCAGTACTTC
CASRRPGAYEQYF
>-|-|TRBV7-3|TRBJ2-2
TGTGCCAGCAGCTCCGGCCCGCCGGGCGGGGAGCTGTTTTTT
CASSSGPPGGELFF
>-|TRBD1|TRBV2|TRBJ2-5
TGTGCCAGCAGCGGGGACAGTTACTGGGAGACCCAGTACTTC
CASSGDSYWETQYF
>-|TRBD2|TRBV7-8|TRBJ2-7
TGTGCCAGCAGCCGGGGGACTAGCGGAATGCAGCTTTCCTACGAGCAGTACTTC
CASSRGTSGMQLSYEQYF
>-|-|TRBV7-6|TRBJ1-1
TGTGCCAGCAGCTTACAGGGCGGGGGGCTCCTGGGCACTGAAGCTTTCTTT
CASSLQGGGLLGTEAFF
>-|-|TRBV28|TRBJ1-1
TGTGCCAGCACCCCTTCGAGGGGGATCACTGAAGCTTTCTTT
CASTPSRGITEAFF
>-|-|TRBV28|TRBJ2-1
TGTGCCAGCAAACGGTGGGGAAGCTCCTACAATGAGCAGTTCTTC
CASKRWGSSYNEQFF
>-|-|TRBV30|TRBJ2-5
TGTGCCTGGAGAAGAAATGGGACACCGAGGGAGACCCAGTACTTC
CAWRRNGTPRETQYF
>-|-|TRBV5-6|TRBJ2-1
TGTGCCAGCAGCAAAAAAGGGTACCGGGAGCAGTTCTTC
CASSKKGYREQFF
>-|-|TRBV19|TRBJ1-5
TGTGCCAGTACTGACGTTTGGGGGTTCAATCAGCCCCAGCATTTT
CASTDVWGFNQPQHF
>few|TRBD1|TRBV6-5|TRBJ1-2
TGTGCCAGCAGGCCGGGACAGAGAAGTGGCTACACCTTC
CASRPGQRSGYTF
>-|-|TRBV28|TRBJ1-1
TGTGCCAGCAGTGAAGGGGTCACTGAAGCTTTCTTT
CASSEGVTEAFF
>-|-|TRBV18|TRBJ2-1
TGTGCCAGCTCACCAGCGGGACAGTTCAATGAGCAGTTCTTC
CASSPAGQFNEQFF
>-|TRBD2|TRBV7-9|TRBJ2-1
TGTGCCAGCAGCTTAGCTGCGGGGGGGCCCTACAATGAGCAGTTCTTC
CASSLAAGGPYNEQFF
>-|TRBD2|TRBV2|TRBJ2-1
TGTGCCAGCAGTGGAGCGGGAGGGTTAAGCTCCTACAATGAGCAGTTCTTC
CASSGAGGLSSYNEQFF